A single sample is the source of the 17 T cell receptor beta chains below, sequenced in a study of T cell responses to AZD1222 COVID-19 vaccine. This table comes from immunoSEQ multiplex PCR, and its TCRdb copy is limited to in-frame clones, with some not included. This sample yields some 150,000 clones, of which approximately 83% are seen a single time; around 8% belongs to the top ten. Source: peripheral blood, taken on day 0 of AZD1222 vaccination. Every receptor here comes from an adult in good health.

The chain carries TRBV3-1 (or the pseudogene TRBV3-2) and TRBJ1-2; D uncertain. The CDR3 consists of 16 residues. With 1 base removed from V and 5 bases from J, the gap between germline ends came to 17 bases. Germline assignment: CDR1 LGHDT and CDR2 YNNKEL (reference sequence). The CDR3 sequence: CASSQGELDGRYGYTF. CDR3 in DNA: TGTGCCAGCAGCCAAGGCGAATTGGACGGGAGATATGGCTACACCTTC.

V usage is TRBV6-1 and J usage is TRBJ1-5; weak D call: TRBD1 (5 bases). Germline V CDR1 and CDR2: MNHNS, SASEGT. With 3 bases removed from V and 1 base from J, the gap between germline ends came to 13 bases. The CDR3 sequence is 16 residues long. The CDR3 sequence: CASSEVGARSNQPQHF. The CDR3 DNA follows: TGTGCCAGCAGTGAGGTAGGGGCAAGGAGCAATCAGCCCCAGCATTTT.

The gene calls are TRBV4-1 and TRBJ1-5; D is ambiguous. V was trimmed by 2 bases and J by 1 base, leaving 9 bases between them. Germline V CDR1 and CDR2: MGHRA, YSYEKL. There are 15 residues in the CDR3. CDR3 in DNA: TGCGCCAGCAGCCAAAGCCCCGGAAGCAATCAGCCCCAGCATTTT. Its protein product is CASSQSPGSNQPQHF.

V and J are TRBV21-1 and TRBJ1-1. TRBV21-1 represents a pseudogene. The CDR3 covers 15 residues. The CDR3 here is CASSNCGRPNTEAFF. The CDR3 DNA is TGTGCCAGCAGCAATTGCGGCAGACCGAACACTGAAGCTTTCTTT.

This clone turned up a few times. The chain links TRBV5-5 to TRBJ1-1, with D unclear. The CDR3 is made up of 12 amino acids. Germline lookup yields CDR1 SGHKS and CDR2 YYEKEE (reference sequence). Deletions cut 0 bases from V and 10 bases from J, with 10 bases between. The CDR3 sequence: CASSLEVRVAFF. The CDR3, as DNA: TGTGCCAGCAGCTTGGAAGTGAGGGTAGCTTTCTTT.

The chain is built from TRBV12-2 and TRBJ2-6. TRBV12-2 constitutes a pseudogene. This CDR3 has 15 amino acids. The CDR3 nucleotides read TGTGCAAGTCGCTTAGAGTCCCCCGGGGCCAACGTCCTGACTTTC. Translating it yields CASRLESPGANVLTF.

This chain uses TRBV18 with TRBJ1-4; a weak D match, TRBD1 (5 bases). Deletions cut 4 bases from V and 4 bases from J, with 16 bases between. Germline V lookup: CDR1 KGHSH, CDR2 LQKENI. The CDR3 contains 16 residues. Here the CDR3 reads CASSLPLGRGNEKLFF. Written as DNA, the CDR3 is TGTGCCAGCTCACTTCCCCTTGGGAGGGGTAATGAAAAACTGTTTTTT.

Only one count was recorded for this clone. The chain links TRBV7-9 to TRBJ1-5; the D is unclear. The CDR3 has 13 residues. Trimming took 2 bases from V and 5 from J, leaving 7 bases between them. CDR1 and CDR2 from the germline V gene are SEHNR and FQNEAQ (reference sequence). The CDR3 spells CASSLKGDQPQHF. The CDR3 DNA reads TGTGCCAGCAGCTTAAAGGGAGATCAGCCCCAGCATTTT.

CDR3 sequence: CASSQGTSGVGEQYF. The CDR3 coding sequence is TGTGCCAGCAGCCAAGGGACTAGCGGAGTGGGGGAGCAGTACTTC. The V gene is TRBV3-1 (or the pseudogene TRBV3-2), the J gene TRBJ2-7, with 10 bases that match TRBD2. V lost 1 base to trimming and J lost 7 bases; unmatched junction nucleotides: 7. The CDR3 extends over 15 amino acids. CDR1 and CDR2 from the germline V gene are LGHDT and YNNKEL (reference sequence).

The chain couples TRBV30 to TRBJ2-7; possibly TRBD1 for D (5 bases). V dropped 0 bases and J dropped 5 bases, with 8 bases sitting between them. CDR1 is GTSNPN, CDR2 SVGIG, per germline (reference sequence). The CDR3 is 12 amino acids. The CDR3 sequence: CAWSVAGHEQYF. CDR3 DNA: TGTGCCTGGAGTGTAGCAGGGCACGAGCAGTACTTC.

A note on this clone: This sample also contains other DNA sequences that code for the same CDR3. For the CDR3, the DNA is TGTGCCAGTAGTCCCGGGACCTCCGGCTACGAGCAGTACTTC. Its protein product is CASSPGTSGYEQYF. The chain couples TRBV19 to TRBJ2-7, with D possibly called TRBD1 or TRBD2 (5 bases each). Germline V gene lookup returns CDR1 LNHDA and CDR2 SQIVND (reference sequence). Trimming stripped 5 bases from V and 3 bases from J, with 14 bases between. The CDR3 contains 14 residues.

The chain uses TRBV2 and TRBJ2-7; possible D gene TRBD2, 6 bases. The CDR3 totals 14 residues. Trimming shortened V by 6 bases and J by 2 bases, and 14 bases separated the two germline ends. Germline-derived CDR1 and CDR2 are SNHLY and FYNNEI. CDR3 coding DNA: TGTGCCAGCAGGGGGGACTTTCTAGCCTACGAGCAGTACTTC. It codes for CASRGDFLAYEQYF.

The chain employs TRBV4-1 and TRBJ2-7; TRBD2 is a possible D gene (5 bases). Deletions cut 1 base from V and 2 bases from J, with 9 bases between. The CDR3 spans 14 residues. Germline CDR1 reads MGHRA; CDR2 reads YSYEKL. CDR3 loop: CASSQVSGTYEQYF. CDR3 coding DNA: TGCGCCAGCAGCCAAGTGTCCGGGACCTACGAGCAGTACTTC.

CDR3 in amino acids: CASTQGGLEEQYF. CDR3 sequence (DNA): TGCGCCAGCACACAGGGAGGTCTGGAAGAGCAGTACTTC. The V and J genes are TRBV5-1 and TRBJ2-7, with D perhaps given as TRBD1 or TRBD2 (6 bases each). With 6 bases removed from V and 7 bases from J, the gap between germline ends came to 17 bases. The CDR3 loop spans 13 amino acids. Germline CDR1 is SGHRS and CDR2 is YFSETQ.

This clone was counted a few times. Other DNA sequences of this sample code for an identical CDR3. This chain connects TRBV9 to TRBJ1-6; no firm D call. Looked up from germline, CDR1 is SGDLS and CDR2 is YYNGEE. V lost 0 bases and J 5 bases, leaving 9 bases between the germline ends. CDR3 length equals 15 residues. The chain's CDR3 is CASSVAEGDNSPLHF. The DNA of the CDR3 is TGTGCCAGCAGCGTAGCTGAAGGAGATAATTCACCCCTCCACTTT. The whole variable domain, filled in from reference TRBV9 and TRBJ1-6, reads DSGVTQTPKHLITATGQRVTLRCSPRSGDLSVYWYQQSLDQGLQFLIQYYNGEERAKGNILERFSAQQFPDLHSELNLSSLELGDSALYFCASSVAEGDNSPLHFGNGTRLTVT.

The chain uses TRBV5-1 and TRBJ2-3, with 8 bases lining up with TRBD1. Germline CDR1 reads SGHRS; CDR2 reads YFSETQ. The CDR3 loop spans 14 amino acids. The trim removed 4 bases at V and 4 bases at J, leaving 5 bases unmatched. CDR3 protein: CASSGDRGADTQYF. CDR3 DNA: TGCGCCAGCAGCGGTGACAGGGGCGCAGATACGCAGTATTTT.

This chain uses TRBV10-3 with TRBJ1-2; D gene uncertain. Trimming removed 6 bases from V and 6 bases from J, with 20 bases in between. CDR3 length: 15 amino acids. Per the germline V gene, CDR1 is ENHRY and CDR2 is SYGVKD. CDR3 DNA: TGTGCCATCAGGCCATCAACGGGGATCGGGGATGGCTACACCTTC. It yields the protein CAIRPSTGIGDGYTF.